This paragraph reports one T cell receptor beta chain. The germline V gene encodes CDR1 MNHEY and CDR2 SVGAGI. The trim removed 7 bases at V and 0 bases at J, leaving 3 bases unmatched. The CDR3 is 13 residues long. The data are from a study of blood T cell repertoires in COVID-19. For the study at large: Samples taken during acute and convalescent COVID-19 were collected in the United States, Italy and Spain.

In the authors' workflow: Researchers report that nucleated cell counts were estimated from reference gene primer amplification. This table comes from immunoSEQ multiplex PCR, and its TCRdb copy is limited to in-frame clones, with some not included. The DNA gave D and trimming, while V, J and clone size come from that table. The table has 310,000 or so clones, 85% to 90% seen once. The chain employs TRBV6-5 and TRBJ2-7, with TRBD2 identical over 7 bases. This TCR was recovered from a woman between 45 and 65 years old with active or convalescent COVID-19. Specimen: peripheral blood. CDR3 amino acids: CASIGLVSYEQYF. CDR3 coding DNA: TGTGCCAGCATTGGACTAGTCTCCTACGAGCAGTACTTC.